The 8 T cell receptor beta chains listed next were all sequenced from one sample in a study of blood T cells in healthy people across ages. A second PCR of roughly 7 to 11 cycles used a sample-barcoded 5' primer and a J-beta primer mix. TCRdb re-called the 5' RACE reads with MiXCR, one entry per CDR3 protein. This table holds 730,000 or so distinct CDR3 sequences, roughly two fifths found once. The source material was blood. Receptors originate from a man older than 75 in good health.

This rearrangement joins TRBV28 to TRBJ2-5; TRBD2 aligns across 13 bases. CDR3 size: 16 residues. CDR1 and CDR2 from the germline V gene are MDHEN and SYDVKM. J gave up 2 bases and V 4 bases, and 4 bases lay outside the gene matches. CDR3 sequence reads: CASSSMGLAGQETQYF. CDR3 sequence (DNA): TGTGCCAGCAGTTCCATGGGACTAGCGGGACAAGAGACCCAGTACTTC.

This clonotype was observed a few times. The rearrangement joins TRBV14 to TRBJ2-1; no definite D call. Germline CDR1 and CDR2: SGHDN and FVKESK. This CDR3 is 13 amino acids long. Deletions cut 3 bases from V and 7 bases from J, with 10 bases between. The CDR3 protein is CASSQVRKNEQFF. For the CDR3, the DNA is TGTGCCAGCAGCCAGGTTAGGAAAAATGAGCAGTTCTTC. The full variable domain, in which reference TRBV14 and TRBJ2-1 provide the parts outside the CDR3, is EAGVTQFPSHSVIEKGQTVTLRCDPISGHDNLYWYRRVMGKEIKFLLHFVKESKQDESGMPNNRFLAERTGGTYSTLKVQPAELEDSGVYFCASSQVRKNEQFFGPGTRLTVL.

This clonotype was observed a few times. The V and J genes are TRBV11-2 and TRBJ2-5; 8 nucleotides line up with TRBD1. V trimming: 4 bases; J trimming: 5 bases; junction bases outside the gene matches: 3. CDR3 length: 13 amino acids. The germline gives CDR1 SGHAT, CDR2 FQNNGV. The CDR3 reads CASSYRQGETQYF. CDR3 bases: TGTGCCAGCAGCTACAGACAGGGGGAGACCCAGTACTTC.

This clonotype was seen only a few times. The J gene is TRBJ2-7, the V gene TRBV3-1; D call uncertain. The V gene's germline CDR1 is LGHDT and CDR2 YNNKEL (reference sequence). V was shortened by 2 bases and J by 4 bases, with 3 bases between the two germline ends. The CDR3 is 11 amino acids. Here the CDR3 reads CASSQKYEQYF. CDR3 bases: TGTGCCAGCAGCCAAAAATACGAGCAGTACTTC.

This clonotype was observed at least ten times. The rearrangement uses TRBV20-1 and TRBJ1-1, with a possible D match to TRBD1 (5 bases). From germline, CDR1 is DFQATT and CDR2 SNEGSKA (reference sequence). V was trimmed by 6 bases and J by 2 bases, leaving 16 bases between them. The CDR3 spans 14 residues. CDR3 in amino acids: CSAARGAVNTEAFF. CDR3 nucleotides: TGCAGTGCGGCACGCGGGGCGGTTAACACTGAAGCTTTCTTT.

This clonotype was detected once. The CDR3: CASGILRGTDTQYF. CDR3 in DNA: TGTGCCAGCGGTATACTCAGAGGTACAGATACGCAGTATTTT. The genes are TRBV6-2 or TRBV6-3 and TRBJ2-3; no definite D call. The CDR3 is 14 residues long. Trimming left V 8 bases short and J 3 bases short, with 15 bases between. Per the germline V gene, CDR1 is MNHEY and CDR2 is SVGEGT.

The sample holds many counts of this clonotype. The chain is built from TRBV7-2 and TRBJ2-5; possibly TRBD1 for D (6 bases). Looked up from germline, CDR1 is SGHTA and CDR2 is FQGNSA. The CDR3 consists of 15 residues. Trimming removed 2 bases at V and 1 base at J, with 11 bases between. The CDR3 loop reads CASSLRGTVQETQYF. The DNA for the CDR3 is TGTGCCAGCAGCTTAAGGGGGACGGTCCAAGAGACCCAGTACTTC. Together with reference TRBV7-2 and TRBJ2-5, the CDR3 gives the full variable domain: GAGVSQSPSNKVTEKGKDVELRCDPISGHTALYWYRQSLGQGLEFLIYFQGNSAPDKSGLPSDRFSAERTGGSVSTLTIQRTQQEDSAVYLCASSLRGTVQETQYFGPGTRLLVL.

To note about this clonotype: Germline is not matched at one junction end, which may reflect a read error. The rearrangement joins TRBV20-1 to TRBJ1-6, with a possible D match to TRBD1 (5 bases). There are 15 residues in the CDR3. Germline CDR1 reads DFQATT; CDR2 reads SNEGSKA (reference sequence). The DNA for the CDR3 is TGCAGTGCCAGAGACCCCGGGACTGACTTTTCACCCCTCCACTTT. It specifies CSARDPGTDFSPLHF.